The 26 T cell receptor beta chains below were found in one sample sequenced in a study of tumor and adjacent non-tumor tissue in lung cancer. The library came from three nested PCR rounds adapted from ARM-PCR protocols. TCRdb used MiXCR to reprocess the multiplex PCR reads, holding one entry per CDR3 protein. The table lists 60,000 to 85,000 distinct CDR3 sequences, just over 75% of them singletons. This sample's RNA came from whole unsorted tissue. This non-tumor lung sample came from over 3 cm beyond the tumor edge. Source material: distant non-tumor lung tissue. These receptors were obtained from a man between 65 and 80 years old with non-small cell lung cancer.

On this clonotype itself: The CDR3 end shows no conserved phenylalanine or tryptophan, and so a read error is likely. The genes are TRBV20-1 and TRBJ2-1; 8 nucleotides align to TRBD2. Trimming at V came to 2 bases and at J to 6 bases, leaving 6 bases not matched to a gene. Germline V gene lookup returns CDR1 DFQATT and CDR2 SNEGSKA (reference sequence). The CDR3 contains 14 residues. CDR3 coding DNA: TGCAGTGCTAGACACGCTAGCGGGTCCAATGAGCAGTTCTTG. Translated, it gives CSARHASGSNEQFL.

V usage is TRBV6-2 or TRBV6-3 and J usage is TRBJ1-6; unclear D gene. V was clipped by 6 bases and J by 7 bases, with 16 bases between them. CDR1 is MNHEY, CDR2 SVGEGT, per germline. The CDR3 is 15 amino acids. The CDR3 loop is CASSPMGKENSPLHF. The CDR3 bases are TGTGCCAGCAGCCCGATGGGTAAAGAGAATTCACCCCTCCACTTT.

A word on this clonotype: A much larger clone differs by one base, so this may be a read error. The chain combines TRBV11-2 with TRBJ2-7; possible D gene TRBD1, 6 bases. Trimming took 6 bases from V and 1 from J, leaving 13 bases between them. In germline, CDR1 is SGHAT, CDR2 FQNNGV. This CDR3 has 14 residues. Written as DNA, the CDR3 is TGTGCCAGCAGACTGGGACATGTATCCTACGAGCAGTACTTC. Residues: CASRLGHVSYEQYF.

The chain is built from TRBV11-2 and TRBJ1-1; D ambiguous. Per the germline V gene, CDR1 is SGHAT and CDR2 is FQNNGV. Deletions cut 1 base from V and 0 bases from J, with 12 bases between. The CDR3 is 16 amino acids. The CDR3 spells CASSLVGRTLNTEAFF. CDR3 nucleotides: TGTGCCAGCAGCTTAGTGGGCAGAACCCTGAACACTGAAGCTTTCTTT.

About this clonotype itself: One end of the junction is discordant with germline, which a read error may explain. The chain joins TRBV6-5 to TRBJ2-5; 9 bases are a match to TRBD1. CDR3 length: 17 residues. Per germline, CDR1 MNHEY and CDR2 SVGAGI. For the CDR3, the DNA is TGTACCAGCAGTTCTGCCGGGACAGGGTTCCCACAAGAGACCCAGTACTTC. Translating gives CTSSSAGTGFPQETQYF.

Remarks on this clonotype: This may come from a read error, since a much larger clone is one base off. As the CDR3 is not closed by the conserved phenylalanine or tryptophan, this likely results from a read error. The chain combines TRBV6-2 or TRBV6-3 with TRBJ2-1; D is ambiguous. V was clipped by 6 bases and J by 6 bases, with 15 bases between them. The CDR3 consists of 14 residues. Germline values: CDR1 MNHEY, CDR2 SVGEGT. The CDR3: CASRRPLETNEQFL. Written as DNA, the CDR3 is TGTGCCAGCAGGCGCCCTCTAGAAACCAATGAGCAGTTCCTC.

Comment on this clonotype: This clone may be a read error of a much larger clone one base away. The chain uses TRBV20-1 and TRBJ2-1, with 9 positions matching TRBD2. V gave up 3 bases and J gave up 6 bases; unmatched junction bases: 3. The germline CDR1 and CDR2 sequences are DFQATT and SNEGSKA (reference sequence). The CDR3 runs 13 residues. CDR3 protein: CSASQTSGNEQFF. Written as DNA, the CDR3 is TGCAGTGCTAGTCAGACTAGCGGCAATGAGCAGTTCTTC.

This clonotype was recorded once. Without the conserved terminal phenylalanine or tryptophan, this CDR3 likely stems from a read error. The V call is TRBV6-1, the J call TRBJ1-5; D may be TRBD1 (5 bases). The CDR3 has 14 residues. Per germline, CDR1 MNHNS and CDR2 SASEGT. The CDR3 DNA follows: TGTGCCAGCAGTGGAGGGGCGGGCAATCAACCCCAGCATTTA. Its translation: CASSGGAGNQPQHL.

This clonotype came up once. This chain joins TRBV11-2 and TRBJ2-1, with D unclear. The CDR3 has 14 residues. Trimming left V 6 bases short and J 10 bases short, with 19 bases between. Germline-derived CDR1 and CDR2 are SGHAT and FQNNGV. The CDR3 DNA reads as TGTGCCAGCAGGGAAAGGGCCATGGCCTGGGAGCAGTTCTTC. The encoded protein is CASRERAMAWEQFF.

As to this clonotype: An end of the junction differs from the germline gene, which may be a read error. The chain couples TRBV6-5 to TRBJ1-6; possibly TRBD1 for D (5 bases). Per the germline V gene, CDR1 is MNHEY and CDR2 is SVGAGI. The CDR3 is 13 residues long. The DNA for the CDR3 is TGTGACAGCAGTGCAGGGTTTTTGTCGCCCCTCCACTTT. It codes for CDSSAGFLSPLHF.

In its sample, this clonotype was seen once. Mismatch with germline at one junction end may stem from a read error. The V call is TRBV11-2, the J call TRBJ2-1, with 11 bases that match TRBD2. Germline-derived CDR1 and CDR2 are SGHAT and FQNNGV. This CDR3 is 14 amino acids long. The CDR3 protein is CANSLAGGAREQFF. CDR3 nucleotide sequence: TGTGCCAACAGCTTAGCGGGGGGGGCCCGTGAGCAGTTCTTC.

This clonotype turned up a few times. The chain combines TRBV28 with TRBJ2-1; D is uncertain. The V end was cut by 7 bases, the J end by 2 bases, with 6 bases between. The germline gives CDR1 MDHEN, CDR2 SYDVKM. The CDR3 has 12 residues. CDR3 sequence: CASKPTYNEQFF. The CDR3 DNA sequence: TGTGCCAGCAAACCCACCTACAATGAGCAGTTCTTC.

A remark on this clonotype: Since the CDR3 does not end with the conserved phenylalanine or tryptophan, this likely comes from a read error. The rearrangement links TRBV29-1 to TRBJ2-7, with D unclear. This CDR3 region has 12 residues. Germline V gene sequence: CDR1 SQVTM, CDR2 ANQGSEA. Here the CDR3 DNA reads TGTAGTGTTGTTGCTGCATCCTACGAGCAGTACATC. Translation gives CSVVAASYEQYI.

The sample holds a few counts of this clonotype. This may arise from a read error, as a much more abundant clone is one base away. The chain is built from TRBV12-3 or TRBV12-4 and TRBJ2-7; maybe TRBD1 (5 bases). The CDR3 totals 15 residues. V lost 6 bases and J 3 bases, leaving 18 bases between the germline ends. The CDR3 DNA reads TGTGCCAGCAGCCCCTGCACGGCCAGGGACTACGAGCAGTACTTC. Protein: CASSPCTARDYEQYF.

DNA for the CDR3: TGCGCCAGCAGCCAGGCGTCGTTATGCACAGTTACCCAGTATTTT. It specifies CASSQASLCTVTQYF. V and J are TRBV4-1 and TRBJ2-3; D remains unclear. Trimming removed 3 bases at V and 12 bases at J, with 22 bases between. This CDR3 comprises 15 residues. Germline lookup yields CDR1 MGHRA and CDR2 YSYEKL.

This clonotype was observed once. This chain links TRBV6-5 with TRBJ1-2, with D uncertain. This CDR3 contains 15 residues. Trimming removed 5 bases from V and 5 bases from J, with 18 bases in between. Germline CDR1 reads MNHEY; CDR2 reads SVGAGI. CDR3 in DNA: TGTGCCAGCAGTGCTACAGTGATATGCGCTTATGGCTACACCTTC. Protein: CASSATVICAYGYTF.

About this clonotype: One junction end does not reproduce the germline sequence, and a read error may be involved. The chain is built from TRBV29-1 and TRBJ2-1, with D tentatively TRBD1 (6 bases). Per germline, CDR1 SQVTM and CDR2 ANQGSEA. The CDR3 covers 12 residues. The CDR3 region is CSVVSQGNKQFF. DNA for the CDR3: TGCAGCGTTGTAAGCCAGGGGAATAAGCAATTCTTC.

Concerning this clonotype: The junction differs from germline at one of its ends, possibly a read error. The J gene is TRBJ1-2, the V gene TRBV29-1; no definite D call. The CDR3 runs 11 residues. In germline, CDR1 is SQVTM, CDR2 ANQGSEA. CDR3 DNA: TGCAGCGTTCTGCGGGTGGATGGTTACACCTTC. Translating it yields CSVLRVDGYTF.

This clonotype was recorded only once. Germline is not matched at one junction end, which may reflect a read error. This rearrangement joins TRBV11-3 to TRBJ2-6; a weak D match, TRBD2 (7 bases). Germline V CDR1 and CDR2: SGHNT, YENEEA. The CDR3 contains 19 residues. The CDR3, as DNA: TGTGCAAGCAACCATGACGTTGGGGGGGCGCAGTCTGGGGCCAACGCCCTGACTTTC. Encoded protein: CASNHDVGGAQSGANALTF.

The V and J genes are TRBV30 and TRBJ1-3; 7 bases map to TRBD1. The CDR3 is 18 residues long. Germline assignment: CDR1 GTSNPN and CDR2 SVGIG (reference sequence). V lost 2 bases, J lost 0 bases, and 13 bases stayed unmatched. The CDR3 here is CAWSTTGTHVLSGNTIYF. Here the CDR3 DNA reads TGTGCCTGGAGTACGACAGGGACTCACGTCCTCTCTGGAAACACCATATATTTT.

A remark on this clonotype: A clone one base away is much larger, so this may be a read error. This chain joins TRBV12-3 or TRBV12-4 and TRBJ2-7; TRBD2 agrees at 8 bases. Trimming removed 5 bases from V and 8 bases from J; junction bases left unmatched: 14. This CDR3 is 15 amino acids long. CDR3 amino acids: CASSRWGSGGIKQYF. DNA of the CDR3: TGTGCCAGCAGTCGTTGGGGCAGCGGGGGTATCAAGCAGTACTTC.

With respect to this clonotype: Relative to the germline gene, one junction end is altered; a read error may explain this. The J gene is TRBJ2-1, the V gene TRBV20-1, with D possibly being TRBD2 (5 bases). From germline, CDR1 is DFQATT and CDR2 SNEGSKA (reference sequence). The CDR3 is made up of 13 amino acids. The CDR3 nucleotides are TGCAGTGCTAGAATACCGGGAAGGAATGAGCAGTGCTTC. This sequence encodes CSARIPGRNEQCF.

The V gene is TRBV11-3, the J gene TRBJ1-1, with D perhaps matching TRBD1 (6 bases). Trimming removed 8 bases at V and 7 bases at J, with 17 bases between. Germline V gene lookup returns CDR1 SGHNT and CDR2 YENEEA. The CDR3 is 13 amino acids. This CDR3 is CASCVQGGSEAFF. The DNA of the CDR3 is TGTGCCAGCTGCGTACAGGGTGGGAGTGAAGCTTTCTTT.

A remark on this clonotype: One end of the junction is discordant with germline, which a read error may explain. The V call is TRBV6-6, the J call TRBJ2-7; D may be TRBD2 (6 bases). CDR3 length equals 14 residues. Germline lookup yields CDR1 MNHNY and CDR2 SVGAGI (reference sequence). CDR3 DNA sequence: TGTGCCAACAGTTTCCCGGGACTCAACTACGAACAGTACTTC. Protein sequence: CANSFPGLNYEQYF.

Note on this clonotype: One junction end does not reproduce the germline sequence, and a read error may be involved. The chain is built from TRBV5-4 and TRBJ1-2; 7 bases are shared with TRBD1. Germline CDR1 is SGHNT and CDR2 is YYREEE (reference sequence). This CDR3 has 13 residues. CDR3 coding DNA: TGTCCCAGCAGCTATGACAGGGATTATGGCTACACCTTC. Protein product: CPSSYDRDYGYTF. The complete variable domain, with remaining parts taken from reference TRBV5-4 and TRBJ1-2, reads ETGVTQSPTHLIKTRGQQVTLRCSSQSGHNTVSWYQQALGQGPQFIFQYYREEENGRGNFPPRFSGLQFPNYSSELNVNALELDDSALYLCPSSYDRDYGYTFGSGTRLTVV.

This chain joins TRBV9 and TRBJ2-3; no definite D call. This CDR3 is 13 amino acids long. Germline V gene lookup returns CDR1 SGDLS and CDR2 YYNGEE. V dropped 4 bases and J dropped 0 bases, with 6 bases sitting between them. CDR3 sequence (DNA): TGTGCCAGCAGCAAAACAAGCACAGATACGCAGTATTTT. It specifies CASSKTSTDTQYF.